The 16 T cell receptor beta chains below were found in one sample sequenced in a study of T cells after yellow fever vaccination. TCRdb fed the 5' RACE reads into MiXCR, producing one record per CDR3 protein. This sample has around 67,000 distinct CDR3 sequences; approximately 6.5% occur once, and the top ten carry roughly 35%. The starting material was CD8+ T cells sorted from PBMCs, obtained 4 to 6 days after the first yellow fever vaccination. The receptors originated from a man between 18 and 29 years old who received the YFV17D yellow fever vaccine.

This clonotype rates as medium-sized (0.01 to 0.1%). The rearrangement uses TRBV6-4 and TRBJ2-1; D ambiguous. The ends were cut back, 3 bases at V and 4 bases at J, with 10 bases in the middle. The length of the CDR3 is 14 residues. Germline CDR1 is MRHNA and CDR2 is SNTAGT. The CDR3 DNA is TGTGCCAGCAGTGAAACAGTAGATTACAATGAGCAGTTCTTC. Translated, it gives CASSETVDYNEQFF.

The chain combines TRBV6-5 with TRBJ2-5; 11 positions match TRBD2. Trimming took 6 bases from V and 5 from J; bases not matched to a gene: 8. Germline V gene data show CDR1 as MNHEY and CDR2 as SVGAGI. The CDR3 length is 15 residues. The CDR3 here is CASRAVAGGLETQYF. The CDR3 nucleotides read TGTGCCAGCAGGGCAGTAGCGGGGGGGCTGGAGACCCAGTACTTC.

This clonotype came up many times. The gene calls are TRBV3-1 and TRBJ2-2; tentative D call: TRBD2 (7 bases). Germline V gives CDR1 LGHDT, CDR2 YNNKEL (reference sequence). The V end was cut by 4 bases, the J end by 4 bases, with 13 bases between. CDR3 length: 15 amino acids. The CDR3, as DNA: TGTGCCAGCAGCCTGGCGGGGGCTGGCACCGGGGAGCTGTTTTTT. Protein product: CASSLAGAGTGELFF. The whole variable domain, remainder taken from reference TRBV3-1 and TRBJ2-2, is DTAVSQTPKYLVTQMGNDKSIKCEQNLGHDTMYWYKQDSKKFLKIMFSYNNKELIINETVPNRFSPKSPDKAHLNLHINSLELGDSAVYFCASSLAGAGTGELFFGEGSRLTVL.

The gene calls are TRBV28 and TRBJ1-4, with D perhaps matching TRBD1 (5 bases). Germline CDR1 reads MDHEN; CDR2 reads SYDVKM. The CDR3 sequence is 14 residues long. Trimming removed 2 bases at V and 8 bases at J, with 12 bases between. CDR3 nucleotide sequence: TGTGCCAGCAGTTTAGCGCAGGGACGGGAAAAACTGTTTTTT. Protein product: CASSLAQGREKLFF.

This clonotype has ten or more counts. The V call is TRBV15, the J call TRBJ2-3, with D possibly matching TRBD2 (5 bases). Trimming removed 3 bases at V and 5 bases at J, with 15 bases between. The CDR3 is 15 residues long. CDR1 is LNHNV, CDR2 YYDKDF, per germline (reference sequence). The CDR3 region has the DNA TGTGCCACCAGCAGCTTGCCTAGCTTCTTAGATACGCAGTATTTT. Amino acids: CATSSLPSFLDTQYF.

This clonotype was seen many times. The J gene is TRBJ2-5, the V gene TRBV29-1, with D possibly matching TRBD1 (5 bases). This CDR3 contains 16 residues. Germline CDR1 reads SQVTM; CDR2 reads ANQGSEA. V shed 1 base and J shed 3 bases, with 18 bases lying between them. This CDR3 reads CSVEGLLQGEEETQYF. For the CDR3, the DNA is TGCAGCGTTGAAGGCCTCCTCCAGGGTGAAGAAGAGACCCAGTACTTC.

There are many counts of this clonotype. The chain joins TRBV12-3 or TRBV12-4 to TRBJ2-2; 7 positions agree with TRBD1. The CDR3 length is 14 residues. V shed 6 bases and J 4 bases; nucleotides not matched to a gene: 5. The CDR3 nucleotides are TGTGCCAGCAGCCCGACAGGGAGCACCGGGGAGCTGTTTTTT. This encodes CASSPTGSTGELFF.

The sample holds a few counts of this clonotype. The V gene is TRBV7-8, the J gene TRBJ1-2; TRBD1 is a possible D gene (5 bases). Per the germline V gene, CDR1 is SGHVS and CDR2 is FQNEAQ. This CDR3 has 16 residues. V lost 0 bases and J lost 1, with 12 bases in between. The CDR3 loop reads CASSLAGGAYNYGYTF. The CDR3 region has the DNA TGTGCCAGCAGCTTAGCGGGTGGGGCTTATAACTATGGCTACACCTTC. Full variable domain (rest looked up from reference TRBV7-8 and TRBJ1-2): GAGVSQSPRYKVAKRGQDVALRCDPISGHVSLFWYQQALGQGPEFLTYFQNEAQLDKSGLPSDRFFAERPEGSVSTLKIQRTQQEDSAVYLCASSLAGGAYNYGYTFGSGTRLTVV.

V gene TRBV6-5 combines with J gene TRBJ1-2; no reliable D call. This CDR3 spans 14 amino acids. CDR1 is MNHEY and CDR2 is SVGAGI in the germline V gene. V lost 2 bases to trimming and J lost 4 bases, with 11 bases between them. CDR3 region: CASSYAAAGYGYTF. The CDR3 DNA is TGTGCCAGCAGTTACGCGGCGGCCGGCTATGGCTACACCTTC.

This clonotype was counted a few times. The chain recombines TRBV5-1 with TRBJ1-1; D call uncertain. Germline V CDR1 and CDR2: SGHRS, YFSETQ. This CDR3 comprises 17 residues. The V end lost 4 bases, the J end lost 0 bases, and 19 bases lay between the germline ends. CDR3 region: CASSPQVQGALNTEAFF. The CDR3 bases are TGCGCCAGCAGCCCCCAGGTCCAAGGAGCTTTGAACACTGAAGCTTTCTTT.

V usage is TRBV12-3 or TRBV12-4 and J usage is TRBJ2-7; 10 nucleotides align to TRBD2. The CDR3 has 14 amino acids. The ends lost 10 bases at V and 0 bases at J; junction bases unmatched: 6. The CDR3 bases are TGTGCCACTGGACTAGCGGCCTCCTCCTACGAGCAGTACTTC. Translation: CATGLAASSYEQYF.

This clonotype was recorded at least ten times. The J gene is TRBJ2-2, the V gene TRBV4-1, with TRBD1 matching 9 bases. The CDR3 runs to 17 residues. Germline V gene sequence: CDR1 MGHRA, CDR2 YSYEKL. V shed 4 bases and J 5 bases; nucleotides not matched to a gene: 11. As DNA, the CDR3 is TGCGCCAGCAGCCGACCGGGACAGGGTTCGGTTACCGGGGAGCTGTTTTTT. It yields the protein CASSRPGQGSVTGELFF.

This clonotype was picked up many times. This chain connects TRBV6-1 to TRBJ2-3; D unclear. Germline-derived CDR1 and CDR2 are MNHNS and SASEGT. With 4 bases removed from V and 3 bases from J, the gap between germline ends came to 17 bases. The CDR3 sequence is 16 residues long. The CDR3 DNA reads TGTGCCAGCAGTGGAAATCCGGGCCGTGAGACAGATACGCAGTATTTT. Translation gives CASSGNPGRETDTQYF.

This rearrangement joins TRBV4-2 to TRBJ2-7; tentative D call: TRBD1 (6 bases). CDR1 and CDR2 (germline): LGHNA, YNFKEQ. Between the trimmed V and J ends, which lost 1 base and 1 base, there was a span of 8 bases. This CDR3 is built from 14 residues. The CDR3: CASSQAQGSYEQYV. For the CDR3, the DNA is TGTGCCAGCAGCCAAGCACAGGGATCCTACGAGCAGTACGTC.

The sample holds many counts of this clonotype. V is TRBV4-1 and J is TRBJ2-3, with D perhaps TRBD2 (6 bases). Trimming pared 0 bases from V and 4 bases from J, leaving 8 bases between. This CDR3 is 14 amino acids long. Germline V gene data show CDR1 as MGHRA and CDR2 as YSYEKL. This chain's CDR3 is CASSQEGGSDTQYF. The CDR3 DNA sequence: TGCGCCAGCAGCCAAGAGGGAGGATCAGATACGCAGTATTTT.

This clonotype has more than one count but fewer than ten. This chain uses TRBV7-9 with TRBJ1-2, with D perhaps TRBD1 (6 bases). Trimming took 0 bases from V and 3 from J, leaving 11 bases between them. The CDR3 spans 15 residues. Germline V CDR1 and CDR2: SEHNR, FQNEAQ (reference sequence). In DNA form, the CDR3 reads TGTGCCAGCAGCTTAGCAAGGGACAAACACTATGGCTACACCTTC. Translation gives CASSLARDKHYGYTF.